What follows are 17 T cell receptor beta chains derived from one specimen sequenced in a study of blood T cell repertoires in COVID-19. The method was immunoSEQ multiplex PCR; TCRdb's version includes in-frame clones alone and lacks a portion of them. This sample has roughly 150,000 clones, with about four fifths found just once. Specimen: peripheral blood. These receptors were collected from a woman aged 70 to 79 who had recovered from COVID-19.

This chain uses TRBV28 with TRBJ2-2, with 8 bases lining up with TRBD2. CDR1 is MDHEN and CDR2 is SYDVKM in the germline V gene. The ends lost 5 bases at V and 4 bases at J; junction bases unmatched: 6. This CDR3 has 15 residues. The chain's CDR3 is CASSPGLEVTGELFF. CDR3 in DNA: TGTGCCAGCAGTCCGGGACTAGAGGTCACCGGGGAGCTGTTTTTT.

The rearrangement joins TRBV18 to TRBJ2-5, with a tentative D call TRBD1 (6 bases). V lost 8 bases, J lost 3 bases, and 13 bases lay in between. CDR1 is KGHSH, CDR2 LQKENI, per germline. The CDR3 totals 13 residues. In DNA form, the CDR3 reads TGTGCCAGCACACTCGACAGGAAAGAGACCCAGTACTTC. Translation: CASTLDRKETQYF. The full variable domain, in which reference TRBV18 and TRBJ2-5 provide the parts outside the CDR3, is NAGVMQNPRHLVRRRGQEARLRCSPMKGHSHVYWYRQLPEEGLKFMVYLQKENIIDESGMPKERFSAEFPKEGPSILRIQQVVRGDSAAYFCASTLDRKETQYFGPGTRLLVL.

The chain combines TRBV5-1 with TRBJ1-1; tentative D call: TRBD1 (5 bases). Trimming took off 4 bases at V and 1 base at J, with 8 bases between the two ends. CDR1 SGHRS and CDR2 YFSETQ come from the germline V gene. CDR3 length: 13 residues. This CDR3 is CASSQDKNTEAFF. The DNA of the CDR3 is TGCGCCAGCAGCCAGGACAAGAACACTGAAGCTTTCTTT.

The chain employs TRBV4-1 and TRBJ1-2; D is perhaps TRBD1 (6 bases). Germline values: CDR1 MGHRA, CDR2 YSYEKL. This CDR3 comprises 13 residues. Trimming removed 2 bases at V and 8 bases at J, with 12 bases between. CDR3 residues: CASSQPGQRGYTF. The CDR3 bases are TGCGCCAGCAGCCAACCCGGACAGCGGGGCTACACCTTC.

V gene TRBV20-1 combines with J gene TRBJ1-1; D unclear. Germline CDR1 reads DFQATT; CDR2 reads SNEGSKA (reference sequence). With 3 bases removed from V and 11 bases from J, the gap between germline ends came to 16 bases. The CDR3 length is 12 residues. For the CDR3, the DNA is TGCAGTGCTAGTCTTCAGGCTATCGGCGCTTTCTTT. It specifies CSASLQAIGAFF.

The gene calls are TRBV15 and TRBJ1-4, with D maybe TRBD1 (6 bases). Germline-derived CDR1 and CDR2 are LNHNV and YYDKDF (reference sequence). Trimming took off 5 bases at V and 7 bases at J, with 11 bases between the two ends. This CDR3 comprises 13 residues. CDR3 loop: CATSSQGTEKLFF. The CDR3 DNA follows: TGTGCCACCAGCTCGCAGGGGACTGAAAAACTGTTTTTT. The whole variable domain, remainder taken from reference TRBV15 and TRBJ1-4, is DAMVIQNPRYQVTQFGKPVTLSCSQTLNHNVMYWYQQKSSQAPKLLFHYYDKDFNNEADTPDNFQSRRPNTSFCFLDIRSPGLGDTAMYLCATSSQGTEKLFFGSGTQLSVL.

The CDR3 protein is CASSSPRGLSYEQYF. DNA of the CDR3: TGTGCCAGCAGTTCCCCAAGGGGCCTCTCCTACGAGCAGTACTTC. The rearrangement links TRBV6-6 to TRBJ2-7, with a tentative D call TRBD1 (5 bases). Trimming took off 4 bases at V and 0 bases at J, with 13 bases between the two ends. This CDR3 is built from 15 residues. Per the germline V gene, CDR1 is MNHNY and CDR2 is SVGAGI (reference sequence).

The chain is built from TRBV9 and TRBJ1-5; 9 bases match TRBD1. Germline CDR1 reads SGDLS; CDR2 reads YYNGEE. J gave up 1 base and V 0 bases, and 2 bases lay outside the gene matches. The CDR3 covers 16 residues. CDR3: CASSVGTGDSNQPQHF. The CDR3 region has the DNA TGTGCCAGCAGCGTAGGGACAGGGGACAGCAATCAGCCCCAGCATTTT.

This clone appeared a single time. This chain connects TRBV5-1 to TRBJ1-2, with TRBD1 as a possible D gene (5 bases). The germline gives CDR1 SGHRS, CDR2 YFSETQ. V lost 0 bases and J 2 bases, leaving 8 bases between the germline ends. The CDR3 consists of 14 residues. The CDR3 loop reads CASSLGQGNYGYTF. The DNA for the CDR3 is TGCGCCAGCAGCTTGGGGCAGGGAAACTATGGCTACACCTTC.

J is TRBJ1-1 and V is TRBV15, with TRBD1 as a possible D gene (5 bases). The CDR3 loop spans 15 amino acids. The V gene's germline CDR1 is LNHNV and CDR2 YYDKDF (reference sequence). With 1 base removed from V and 1 base from J, the gap between germline ends came to 10 bases. The CDR3 coding sequence is TGTGCCACCAGCAGAGGCGGGACGGCGAACACTGAAGCTTTCTTT. This gives the protein CATSRGGTANTEAFF.

The CDR3 DNA reads as TGTGCTAGTGGGAAGGGGGCAGGGGAGACCCAGTACTTC. Its protein is CASGKGAGETQYF. V gene TRBV12-5 combines with J gene TRBJ2-5; 7 bases fit TRBD1. The J segment lost 5 bases and the V segment lost 6 bases, leaving 6 bases of the junction unmatched. The germline V gene has CDR1 LGHNT and CDR2 FRNRAP. The CDR3 runs to 13 residues.

The chain uses TRBV5-4 and TRBJ1-1; no reliable D call. V was trimmed by 2 bases and J by 7 bases, leaving 9 bases between them. The CDR3 extends over 12 amino acids. Germline V lookup: CDR1 SGHNT, CDR2 YYREEE (reference sequence). This CDR3 reads CASSFMGNEAFF. The CDR3 DNA reads TGTGCCAGCAGCTTTATGGGCAATGAAGCTTTCTTT. Filled out from reference TRBV5-4 and TRBJ1-1, the complete variable domain reads ETGVTQSPTHLIKTRGQQVTLRCSSQSGHNTVSWYQQALGQGPQFIFQYYREEENGRGNFPPRFSGLQFPNYSSELNVNALELDDSALYLCASSFMGNEAFFGQGTRLTVV.

V and J are TRBV12-3 or TRBV12-4 and TRBJ1-2; D ambiguous. CDR3 length equals 13 residues. With 2 bases removed from V and 1 base from J, the gap between germline ends came to 5 bases. The CDR3 sequence: CASSLSYNYGYTF. CDR3 coding DNA: TGTGCCAGCAGTTTATCCTATAACTATGGCTACACCTTC.

This chain connects TRBV25-1 to TRBJ2-2; TRBD1 agrees at 9 bases. CDR3 length: 16 amino acids. The J segment lost 6 bases and the V segment lost 3 bases, leaving 8 bases of the junction unmatched. Per the germline V gene, CDR1 is MGHDK and CDR2 is SYGVNS. The CDR3 DNA sequence: TGTGCCAGCAGTGATGGTGACAGGGGGTTAGCCGGGGAGCTGTTTTTT. Its translation: CASSDGDRGLAGELFF. The full variable domain, rest sourced from reference TRBV25-1 and TRBJ2-2, is EADIYQTPRYLVIGTGKKITLECSQTMGHDKMYWYQQDPGMELHLIHYSYGVNSTEKGDLSSESTVSRIRTEHFPLTLESARPSHTSQYLCASSDGDRGLAGELFFGEGSRLTVL.

The chain carries TRBV3-1 (or the pseudogene TRBV3-2) and TRBJ2-1; TRBD2 aligns across 7 bases. Germline-derived CDR1 and CDR2 are LGHDT and YNNKEL (reference sequence). The CDR3 contains 19 residues. With V trimmed by 4 bases and J by 0 bases, 15 bases remained unmatched. CDR3 protein: CASSPRAGWRGRSYNEQFF. CDR3 bases: TGTGCCAGCAGCCCCCGAGCGGGATGGCGGGGCCGCTCCTACAATGAGCAGTTCTTC.

The chain joins TRBV29-1 to TRBJ2-7; 10 nucleotides line up with TRBD2. In germline, CDR1 is SQVTM, CDR2 ANQGSEA. CDR3 length equals 17 residues. Trimming at V came to 4 bases and at J to 1 base, leaving 13 bases not matched to a gene. The CDR3 is CSVAPRAGGPGSYEQYF. CDR3 sequence (DNA): TGCAGCGTTGCCCCCCGAGCGGGAGGGCCTGGTTCCTACGAGCAGTACTTC.

V is TRBV5-4 and J is TRBJ1-3; the D is unclear. The ends were cut back, 0 bases at V and 0 bases at J, with 10 bases in the middle. Germline CDR1 SGHNT, CDR2 YYREEE (reference sequence). The CDR3 length is 16 residues. DNA of the CDR3: TGTGCCAGCAGCTTGGGAGCACCCCGCTCTGGAAACACCATATATTTT. It is translated as CASSLGAPRSGNTIYF.